This TCR beta chain stems from a study of control samples from healthy donors and cancer patients. The V gene's germline CDR1 is SGHKS and CDR2 YYEKEE (reference sequence). Trimming left V 0 bases short and J 8 bases short, with 14 bases between. CDR3 length: 15 amino acids. The protocol was immunoSEQ multiplex PCR, while the TCRdb copy is restricted to in-frame clones and leaves out a portion. The sample has fewer than 60,000 clones; around 87% are singletons. This chain connects TRBV5-5 to TRBJ1-4, with D unresolved. The sample consisted of PBMCs. The clonotype was recovered from an older woman with lung cancer. The CDR3 DNA sequence: TGTGCCAGCAGCTTGGAAAACCGGGCTAGAGAAAAACTGTTTTTT. Amino acids: CASSLENRAREKLFF.